The clone carrying this T cell receptor beta chain was detected only a few times. No antigen is known for it. A second 7 to 11 cycle PCR used barcoded and J-beta primers. MiXCR, applied by TCRdb to the 5' RACE reads, yields one record per CDR3 protein. The sample carries 850,000 to 1,100,000 distinct CDR3 sequences, more than 30% recorded once. Germline lookup yields CDR1 SGHNT and CDR2 YENEEA. The CDR3 is 15 residues long. Losses at the gene ends were 6 bases for V and 0 bases for J; bases not matched to a gene: 4. This entry is derived from a study of blood T cells in healthy people across ages. Study conclusions and caveats: Age brought a roughly linear fall in TCR beta diversity measured per million T cells. Possibly, changes in expanded clonotypes were confounded because donor CMV status was unknown. It was held that diversity estimates obtained from one million T cells represented underestimates.

Each donor was a healthy Caucasian individual from Russia, aged about 6 to 90. J is TRBJ2-2 and V is TRBV11-3; 7 positions agree with TRBD1. This clonotype was sampled from a man aged 18 to 29 in good health. Sequencing was done on a sample of blood. CDR3 bases: TGTGCCAGCAGTCCCACAGGGGCGAACACCGGGGAGCTGTTTTTT. Amino acids: CASSPTGANTGELFF.